The 12 T cell receptor beta chains below all came from one sample that was sequenced in a study of T cells after yellow fever vaccination. A single record per CDR3 protein comes from TCRdb applying MiXCR to the 5' RACE reads. Of hundreds of thousands of distinct CDR3 sequences detected, about 12% appear once; the ten largest clones hold 14% to 15%. Sample: PBMCs, taken on the day of the yellow fever booster vaccination. The origin of the receptors is a man aged 25 to 40 who received the YFV17D yellow fever vaccine.

The chain uses TRBV12-3 or TRBV12-4 and TRBJ2-4; the D gene could be TRBD1 or TRBD2 (5 bases each). Trimming shortened V by 5 bases and J by 0 bases, and 14 bases separated the two germline ends. This CDR3 has 16 residues. CDR3 residues: CASSEHGTLAKNIQYF. The CDR3 nucleotides read TGTGCCAGCAGTGAGCACGGGACCCTAGCCAAAAACATTCAGTACTTC.

This clonotype turned up a few times. This chain connects TRBV6-2 or TRBV6-3 to TRBJ1-5, with D hard to call. Germline V gene sequence: CDR1 MNHEY, CDR2 SVGEGT. This CDR3 has 13 amino acids. V was clipped by 11 bases and J by 7 bases, with 18 bases between them. The CDR3 is CAGSLGLKQPQHF. In DNA, the CDR3 is TGTGCCGGAAGTCTGGGGTTAAAGCAGCCCCAGCATTTT.

The rearrangement links TRBV27 to TRBJ2-3; maybe TRBD2 (6 bases). This CDR3 region has 16 residues. Germline lookup yields CDR1 MNHEY and CDR2 SMNVEV (reference sequence). With 6 bases removed from V and 2 bases from J, the gap between germline ends came to 18 bases. The CDR3 spells CASRGFGGTYTDTQYF. The CDR3 DNA is TGTGCCAGCAGGGGATTTGGAGGGACCTACACAGATACGCAGTATTTT.

In this sample, this clonotype turned up a few times. The J gene is TRBJ2-4, the V gene TRBV7-9, with D uncertain. The CDR3 is made up of 14 amino acids. Germline assignment: CDR1 SEHNR and CDR2 FQNEAQ (reference sequence). The ends were cut back, 1 base at V and 3 bases at J, with 7 bases in the middle. The CDR3 region has the DNA TGTGCCAGCAGCTTAGTAGGTGACAAAAACATTCAGTACTTC. Translating gives CASSLVGDKNIQYF.

The CDR3: CAITASLNSGNTIYF. CDR3 DNA: TGTGCCATCACAGCCAGTCTCAACTCTGGAAACACCATATATTTT. The rearrangement joins TRBV10-3 to TRBJ1-3; unclear D gene. The CDR3 extends over 15 amino acids. V was pared by 7 bases and J by 0 bases, with 13 bases between. Germline CDR1 ENHRY, CDR2 SYGVKD.

The rearrangement joins TRBV20-1 to TRBJ1-4; 7 bases match TRBD1. The J segment lost 4 bases and the V segment lost 3 bases, leaving 2 bases of the junction unmatched. This CDR3 has 13 residues. Germline CDR1 is DFQATT and CDR2 is SNEGSKA (reference sequence). The CDR3 DNA follows: TGCAGTGCTAGGACAGGGAGTAATGAAAAACTGTTTTTT. Its protein is CSARTGSNEKLFF.

In this sample, this clonotype turned up a few times. The genes are TRBV6-2 or TRBV6-3 and TRBJ2-1; 10 bases fit TRBD2. The CDR3 is 19 amino acids. The germline V gene has CDR1 MNHEY and CDR2 SVGEGT. V dropped 4 bases and J dropped 7; count of bases not matched to a gene: 19. CDR3 in amino acids: CASSFSQKSGRATRNEQFF. The CDR3, as DNA: TGTGCCAGCAGTTTTTCTCAAAAAAGCGGGAGGGCCACCCGGAATGAGCAGTTCTTC.

This clonotype was recorded a few times. The chain recombines TRBV6-2 or TRBV6-3 with TRBJ2-3; 7 bases map to TRBD1. Unmatched junction bases numbered 6, after V lost 0 bases and J lost 6 bases. The CDR3 runs 15 residues. Germline V gene lookup returns CDR1 MNHEY and CDR2 SVGEGT. Written as DNA, the CDR3 is TGTGCCAGCAGTTACTCGACTACAGGGGCGGATACGCAGTATTTT. Residues: CASSYSTTGADTQYF.

This clonotype occurred a few times. The V gene is TRBV20-1, the J gene TRBJ2-5, with D possibly TRBD1 on 5 matching bases. Germline CDR1 reads DFQATT; CDR2 reads SNEGSKA (reference sequence). The CDR3 covers 13 residues. Trimming cost V 5 bases and J 4 bases, with 14 bases left between them. CDR3 loop: CSAEYQGAETQYF. CDR3 nucleotide sequence: TGCAGTGCTGAGTATCAGGGCGCAGAGACCCAGTACTTC.

Only a few counts were recorded for this clonotype. The chain combines TRBV20-1 with TRBJ2-2; no clear D gene. Germline V gene sequence: CDR1 DFQATT, CDR2 SNEGSKA (reference sequence). The CDR3 covers 16 residues. The V and J ends lost 4 bases and 6 bases respectively, with 21 bases between them. Here the CDR3 reads CSATIRNSQSAGELFF. The CDR3 coding sequence is TGCAGTGCTACGATTAGGAACTCTCAAAGCGCCGGGGAGCTGTTTTTT.

This chain connects TRBV7-3 to TRBJ2-3; TRBD2 might be the D (5 bases). In germline, CDR1 is SGHTA, CDR2 FQGTGA. V lost 3 bases and J lost 1, with 11 bases in between. The CDR3 is made up of 15 amino acids. The CDR3 reads CASSFGGPGTDTQYF. CDR3 nucleotide sequence: TGTGCCAGCAGCTTTGGCGGGCCGGGCACAGATACGCAGTATTTT. Complete variable domain (other parts from reference TRBV7-3 and TRBJ2-3): GAGVSQTPSNKVTEKGKYVELRCDPISGHTALYWYRQSLGQGPEFLIYFQGTGAADDSGLPNDRFFAVRPEGSVSTLKIQRTERGDSAVYLCASSFGGPGTDTQYFGPGTRLTVL.

The J gene is TRBJ2-7, the V gene TRBV29-1; a possible D gene is TRBD1 (6 bases). Germline CDR1 is SQVTM and CDR2 is ANQGSEA. This CDR3 comprises 14 residues. Trimming removed 4 bases at V and 3 bases at J, with 16 bases between. The CDR3 spells CSVAAAQGYYEQYF. The CDR3 coding sequence is TGCAGCGTTGCTGCGGCACAGGGTTACTACGAGCAGTACTTC.